This record concerns one T cell receptor (beta chain) sequence. These data are taken from a study of CD8 T cells in Susac syndrome. Per the germline V gene, CDR1 is KGHDR and CDR2 is SFDVKD. Unmatched junction bases numbered 4, after V lost 4 bases and J lost 4 bases. CDR3 length equals 16 residues. Reverse transcription of 0.5 to 1 ug RNA was performed with random hexamers. TCRdb re-derived calls from the immunoSEQ multiplex PCR reads in MiXCR, one entry per CDR3 protein. The data contain some 18,000 distinct CDR3 sequences, roughly 96% of them singletons. Healthy donors served as the controls. They were matched for age and sex.

Specimen: CD8+ T cells from PBMCs. This clonotype was sampled from a human donor in good health. The V call is TRBV24-1, the J call TRBJ2-1; 12 bases are a match to TRBD2. This CDR3 reads CATSESSGRAYNEQFF. CDR3 DNA: TGTGCCACCAGTGAGTCTAGCGGGAGGGCATACAATGAGCAGTTCTTC.